This TCR beta chain comes out of a study of shared clonotypes between healthy human individuals. Per the original data handling: Junction-only sequences without quality scores were provided by ImmunoSEQ, so filtering was different. Generated by immunoSEQ multiplex PCR, the TCRdb table keeps only in-frame clones and is missing some. The V and J calls and clone size were taken over from that table, and D and trimming were inferred from the DNA. The sample includes roughly 640,000 clones, about 74% of them seen just once. Study outcomes and limitations: Shared across several donors were around 5% of the naive CD4 clonotypes.

A word on this clone: Its cognate antigen is unknown.

CDR1 is SGHRS and CDR2 is YFSETQ in the germline V gene. The CDR3 extends over 15 amino acids. The V and J ends lost 6 bases and 4 bases respectively, with 19 bases between them. The material sequenced was memory CD4+ T cells sorted from blood. The subset here: CD45RA-negative fraction. The chain recombines TRBV5-1 with TRBJ2-5, with D possibly TRBD2 on 5 matching bases. This TCR was recovered from a woman under 40 in good health. CDR3 in amino acids: CASTAGLGDLETQYF. CDR3 in DNA: TGCGCCAGCACCGCGGGTCTTGGTGACTTAGAGACCCAGTACTTC.